Given below is one TCR beta chain in context. Its antigen is currently unknown. The V and J ends lost 4 bases and 5 bases respectively, with 11 bases between them. Germline V CDR1 and CDR2: LGHNA, YSLEER. The CDR3 is 13 residues long. This specimen comes from a study of tumor-infiltrating lymphocytes in localized non-small cell lung cancer. Study-wide results and limits: TCR sequencing covered a subset of patients with enough tissue. Compared with uninvolved lung, tumors showed higher T cell infiltration by TCRbeta sequencing. Tumor T-cell fraction from TCR sequencing was not associated with recurrence-free survival (p = 0.61).

Method: immunoSEQ multiplex PCR; TCRdb's copy keeps in-frame clones and lacks some. In the table there are more than 12,000 clones, approximately 80% of which are singletons. The source material was lung tumor tissue. The receptor's source is a human donor with non-small cell lung cancer. The chain uses TRBV4-3 and TRBJ1-1; D unresolved. The CDR3 here is CASSRVEGTEAFF. DNA of the CDR3: TGCGCCAGCAGCCGCGTGGAGGGTACTGAAGCTTTCTTT.